These 28 T cell receptor beta chains were all obtained from the same sample, sequenced in a study of blood T cell repertoires in COVID-19. Clones were sequenced by immunoSEQ multiplex PCR, and TCRdb holds only the in-frame ones, with some missing. The table includes 150,000 to 200,000 clones, about four fifths detected once. The sample was peripheral blood. These receptors were collected from a man between 60 and 75 years old with acute or convalescent COVID-19.

The J gene is TRBJ2-2, the V gene TRBV24-1, with 7 bases matching TRBD1. Trimming took 4 bases from V and 4 from J; bases not matched to a gene: 8. Per germline, CDR1 KGHDR and CDR2 SFDVKD. The CDR3 has 16 residues. DNA of the CDR3: TGTGCCACCAGTGACCCGACAGGGTCCGGCACCGGGGAGCTGTTTTTT. It specifies CATSDPTGSGTGELFF.

The chain carries TRBV3-1 (or the pseudogene TRBV3-2) and TRBJ1-1; D might be TRBD1 (5 bases). Per the germline V gene, CDR1 is LGHDT and CDR2 is YNNKEL (reference sequence). Trimming took 1 base from V and 3 from J, leaving 9 bases between them. The CDR3 loop spans 14 amino acids. CDR3 region: CASSQVGGDTEAFF. CDR3 bases: TGTGCCAGCAGCCAAGTCGGAGGGGACACTGAAGCTTTCTTT.

This clone was seen a single time. The J gene is TRBJ1-1, the V gene TRBV6-5; 7 bases map to TRBD1. V lost 2 bases to trimming and J lost 4 bases; unmatched junction nucleotides: 4. The CDR3 is 14 amino acids. The germline gives CDR1 MNHEY, CDR2 SVGAGI. The CDR3 DNA is TGTGCCAGCAGTTACACAGGGGTTCCCACTGAAGCTTTCTTT. Its protein product is CASSYTGVPTEAFF.

This clone was recorded many times. The rearrangement joins TRBV3-1 (or the pseudogene TRBV3-2) to TRBJ2-7; D is ambiguous. The V end was cut by 0 bases, the J end by 5 bases, with 5 bases between. This CDR3 has 12 residues. Germline V gene sequence: CDR1 LGHDT, CDR2 YNNKEL (reference sequence). CDR3 loop: CASSQDRHEQYF. CDR3 DNA sequence: TGTGCCAGCAGCCAAGATCGTCACGAGCAGTACTTC.

The chain employs TRBV7-2 and TRBJ1-6; D gene uncertain. The CDR3 contains 15 residues. Germline values: CDR1 SGHTA, CDR2 FQGNSA. The ends were cut back, 3 bases at V and 4 bases at J, with 10 bases in the middle. The DNA of the CDR3 is TGTGCCAGCAGCTTGATGAGGTCTTATAATTCACCCCTCCACTTT. Encoded protein: CASSLMRSYNSPLHF.

The V and J genes are TRBV7-2 and TRBJ2-7, with D hard to call. The CDR3 contains 13 residues. Germline V lookup: CDR1 SGHTA, CDR2 FQGNSA. V lost 1 base to trimming and J lost 1 base, with 5 bases between them. CDR3 nucleotide sequence: TGTGCCAGCAGCTTAGTCAGTTCCTACGAGCAGTACTTC. This sequence encodes CASSLVSSYEQYF.

The chain combines TRBV7-2 with TRBJ1-4; weak D call: TRBD1 (5 bases). Germline CDR1 reads SGHTA; CDR2 reads FQGNSA. The CDR3 is 15 amino acids. The ends were cut back, 1 base at V and 8 bases at J, with 14 bases in the middle. The CDR3 loop is CASSLVPGVGEKLFF. CDR3 coding DNA: TGTGCCAGCAGCTTAGTGCCGGGGGTGGGCGAAAAACTGTTTTTT. Variable domain in full (rest from reference TRBV7-2 and TRBJ1-4): GAGVSQSPSNKVTEKGKDVELRCDPISGHTALYWYRQSLGQGLEFLIYFQGNSAPDKSGLPSDRFSAERTGGSVSTLTIQRTQQEDSAVYLCASSLVPGVGEKLFFGSGTQLSVL.

The CDR3 coding sequence is TGTGCCAGCAGCTTATGGGACAGGGGCGCACCCCTCCACTTT. Amino acids: CASSLWDRGAPLHF. J is TRBJ1-6 and V is TRBV7-8; TRBD1 agrees at 10 bases. The CDR3 consists of 14 residues. Trimming removed 2 bases from V and 11 bases from J; junction bases left unmatched: 3. The germline CDR1 and CDR2 sequences are SGHVS and FQNEAQ. Complete variable domain (other parts from reference TRBV7-8 and TRBJ1-6): GAGVSQSPRYKVAKRGQDVALRCDPISGHVSLFWYQQALGQGPEFLTYFQNEAQLDKSGLPSDRFFAERPEGSVSTLKIQRTQQEDSAVYLCASSLWDRGAPLHFGNGTRLTVT.

Only a few counts were recorded for this clone. This chain links TRBV6-1 with TRBJ2-1; D remains unclear. Germline V gives CDR1 MNHNS, CDR2 SASEGT. This CDR3 has 17 amino acids. V lost 1 base and J 0 bases, leaving 13 bases between the germline ends. The DNA for the CDR3 is TGTGCCAGCAGTGAAGATCCCAGTGCCCGCTCCTACAATGAGCAGTTCTTC. Protein: CASSEDPSARSYNEQFF.

The V and J genes are TRBV19 and TRBJ1-2; maybe TRBD1 (6 bases). Germline V gene data show CDR1 as LNHDA and CDR2 as SQIVND (reference sequence). The CDR3 has 13 amino acids. Trimming took off 3 bases at V and 6 bases at J, with 11 bases between the two ends. CDR3 residues: CASSIWGGHGYTF. CDR3 sequence (DNA): TGTGCCAGTAGTATTTGGGGGGGGCATGGCTACACCTTC.

The genes are TRBV15 and TRBJ2-7; D is ambiguous. The germline V gene encodes CDR1 LNHNV and CDR2 YYDKDF (reference sequence). The CDR3 has 14 amino acids. V lost 2 bases to trimming and J lost 2 bases, with 10 bases between them. CDR3 in amino acids: CATSRLTGPYEQYF. CDR3 sequence (DNA): TGTGCCACCAGCAGACTTACTGGGCCCTACGAGCAGTACTTC.

The chain combines TRBV6-5 with TRBJ1-4; TRBD1 matches 7 bases. J was trimmed by 4 bases and V by 8 bases; bases with no gene match: 7. Looked up from germline, CDR1 is MNHEY and CDR2 is SVGAGI. The CDR3 is 14 residues long. CDR3 in amino acids: CASATGDGNEKLFF. The CDR3 coding sequence is TGTGCCAGCGCAACAGGGGATGGTAATGAAAAACTGTTTTTT.

The rearrangement joins TRBV18 to TRBJ1-1, with 8 positions matching TRBD1. Germline loops: CDR1 KGHSH, CDR2 LQKENI. The CDR3 has 15 amino acids. J lost 3 bases, V lost 3 bases, and 6 bases had no gene match. This CDR3 is CASSPSQGADTEAFF. The CDR3 nucleotides read TGTGCCAGCTCACCCTCTCAGGGGGCGGACACTGAAGCTTTCTTT. Filled out from reference TRBV18 and TRBJ1-1, the complete variable domain reads NAGVMQNPRHLVRRRGQEARLRCSPMKGHSHVYWYRQLPEEGLKFMVYLQKENIIDESGMPKERFSAEFPKEGPSILRIQQVVRGDSAAYFCASSPSQGADTEAFFGQGTRLTVV.

The chain is built from TRBV30 and TRBJ1-6, with D possibly matching TRBD1 (6 bases). The CDR3 has 14 amino acids. Germline lookup yields CDR1 GTSNPN and CDR2 SVGIG (reference sequence). V was clipped by 3 bases and J by 7 bases, with 13 bases between them. CDR3 region: CAWRTGQVNSPLHF. The CDR3 region has the DNA TGTGCCTGGAGGACAGGCCAAGTAAATTCACCCCTCCACTTT.

The CDR3 loop reads CASSKPNSISEAFF. The CDR3 bases are TGTGCCAGCAGCAAACCAAACAGTATTTCTGAAGCTTTCTTT. The chain employs TRBV21-1 and TRBJ1-1; TRBD1 is taken as the D call from the table, unchecked against the DNA. TRBV21-1 is a pseudogene segment. CDR3 length: 14 residues.

This sequence joins TRBV5-1 and TRBJ2-1; D is unresolved. There are 15 residues in the CDR3. V lost 1 base and J lost 0, with 8 bases in between. From germline, CDR1 is SGHRS and CDR2 YFSETQ. CDR3 DNA: TGCGCCAGCAGCTTGACCCTGAGCTCCTACAATGAGCAGTTCTTC. As protein: CASSLTLSSYNEQFF.

V usage is TRBV2 and J usage is TRBJ2-1, with 9 bases fitting TRBD2. The junction had 2 bases not matched to a gene; V was cut back by 5 bases and J by 3 bases. Germline-derived CDR1 and CDR2 are SNHLY and FYNNEI. The CDR3 length is 14 residues. The CDR3 DNA reads TGTGCCAGCAGTAGACTAGCGGTCTACAATGAGCAGTTCTTC. Its translation: CASSRLAVYNEQFF.

The chain links TRBV19 to TRBJ1-2; 7 nucleotides match TRBD1. The CDR3 length is 16 residues. V was pared by 0 bases and J by 5 bases, with 9 bases of the junction left unmatched. The V gene's germline CDR1 is LNHDA and CDR2 SQIVND (reference sequence). CDR3 coding DNA: TGTGCCAGTAGTATAGATCATCCCCCAGGGGGGTATGGCTACACCTTC. This gives the protein CASSIDHPPGGYGYTF.

The chain joins TRBV4-2 to TRBJ2-5; 14 positions match TRBD2. The CDR3 is made up of 19 amino acids. Per germline, CDR1 LGHNA and CDR2 YNFKEQ. Germline trimming cut 3 bases from V and 5 bases from J; bases unmatched to any gene: 14. The CDR3 sequence: CASSQSGTSGGRIRETQYF. DNA for the CDR3: TGTGCCAGCAGCCAGTCCGGGACTAGCGGGGGCCGCATCCGGGAGACCCAGTACTTC.

The genes are TRBV11-2 and TRBJ2-7, with a weak D call TRBD2 (6 bases). CDR1 and CDR2 (germline): SGHAT, FQNNGV. The V end lost 7 bases, the J end lost 2 bases, and 12 bases lay between the germline ends. The CDR3 loop spans 13 amino acids. CDR3 protein: CASKERATYEQYF. The CDR3 DNA reads TGTGCCAGCAAGGAGCGGGCCACCTACGAGCAGTACTTC.

This clone appeared a single time. The rearrangement joins TRBV2 to TRBJ2-7; the match to TRBD2 covers 9 bases. V gave up 7 bases and J gave up 6 bases; unmatched junction bases: 13. The germline V gene encodes CDR1 SNHLY and CDR2 FYNNEI. The CDR3 contains 15 residues. The chain's CDR3 is CASMRAGGPVSEQYF. For the CDR3, the DNA is TGTGCCAGCATGCGGGCGGGAGGGCCAGTATCCGAGCAGTACTTC.

The chain links TRBV4-3 to TRBJ1-4, with TRBD1 as a possible D gene (5 bases). This CDR3 spans 16 amino acids. The germline V and J ends were trimmed by 4 bases and 0 bases, with 12 bases remaining between them. Germline V gene lookup returns CDR1 LGHNA and CDR2 YSLEER. CDR3 sequence: CASSLGQQTTNEKLFF. DNA for the CDR3: TGCGCCAGCAGCCTGGGGCAACAGACAACTAATGAAAAACTGTTTTTT.

The chain is built from TRBV19 and TRBJ1-1; the D gene is possibly TRBD1 (6 bases). Germline V gene data show CDR1 as LNHDA and CDR2 as SQIVND (reference sequence). The ends were cut back, 3 bases at V and 8 bases at J, with 13 bases in the middle. CDR3 length equals 13 residues. The CDR3 sequence is CASSIIAGAEAFF. CDR3 DNA sequence: TGTGCCAGTAGTATCATCGCAGGGGCCGAAGCTTTCTTT.

This clone has a handful of counts. The DNA for the CDR3 is TGTGCCAGCAGCGTAGGGCCTAGCGGGAGGGCCACGTACACCGGGGAGCTGTTTTTT. Translated: CASSVGPSGRATYTGELFF. J is TRBJ2-2 and V is TRBV9; 12 nucleotides match TRBD2. After removal of 0 bases from V and 3 bases from J, the junction contained 9 bases not matched to a gene. CDR1 is SGDLS, CDR2 YYNGEE, per germline. This CDR3 has 19 residues.

The CDR3 region is CASSQDPGNDVNTIYF. CDR3 coding DNA: TGCGCCAGCAGCCAAGATCCGGGGAACGATGTAAACACCATATATTTT. The chain employs TRBV4-3 and TRBJ1-3; D call uncertain. Germline loops: CDR1 LGHNA, CDR2 YSLEER. This CDR3 has 16 residues. The V gene lost 0 bases and the J gene lost 6 bases, with 15 bases spanning the gap.

The chain combines TRBV5-8 with TRBJ2-7, with 9 nucleotides matching TRBD2. The V gene's germline CDR1 is SGHTS and CDR2 YDEGEE. Trimming cost V 5 bases and J 2 bases; bases outside gene matches: 5. CDR3 length: 14 residues. CDR3 protein: CASRVSGGTYEQYF. As DNA, the CDR3 is TGTGCCAGCAGGGTTAGCGGGGGAACCTACGAGCAGTACTTC.

To note about this clone: Distinct nucleotide sequences in the sample also encode this CDR3. The chain couples TRBV18 to TRBJ1-1, with D possibly TRBD1 on 5 matching bases. Germline V CDR1 and CDR2: KGHSH, LQKENI. The germline V and J ends were trimmed by 0 bases and 1 base, with 6 bases remaining between them. This CDR3 has 14 amino acids. CDR3 DNA: TGTGCCAGCTCACCACCCGACAGGAACACTGAAGCTTTCTTT. It encodes CASSPPDRNTEAFF.

This clone was recorded many times. The rearrangement uses TRBV12-3 or TRBV12-4 and TRBJ2-5; maybe TRBD1 (6 bases). The CDR3 is 12 residues long. The V end was cut by 10 bases, the J end by 5 bases, with 14 bases between. This chain's CDR3 is CANKQGPETQYF. DNA for the CDR3: TGTGCCAACAAACAGGGTCCCGAGACCCAGTACTTC.